The present T cell receptor (beta chain) was sequenced within a study of CD8+CD57+ T cells in acquired aplastic anemia. Whole-study findings and limits: Sharing between patients and controls was observed for around 27 CD8+ CDR3 sequences.

The CDR3 spans 14 residues. CDR1 and CDR2 (germline): SGHDN, FVKESK. V was shortened by 4 bases and J by 4 bases, with 13 bases between the two germline ends. This clonotype was seen ten or more times. Its antigen remains unidentified. Genomic DNA templated the TCR beta VDJ and CDR3 profiling. MiXCR was run by TCRdb on the reads, yielding one entry per CDR3 protein. In the table there are approximately 130,000 distinct CDR3 sequences, 41% of which are singletons. The clonotype was recovered from a human donor in good health, serving as a control. Sequences were obtained from sorted CD4+, CD8+, or CD8+CD57+ T cells (not recorded which) from PBMCs. The chain combines TRBV14 with TRBJ2-5; D is unclear. The CDR3 region is CASSPRSSLETQYF. The CDR3 DNA reads as TGTGCCAGCAGCCCCAGAAGCAGCTTAGAGACCCAGTACTTC.